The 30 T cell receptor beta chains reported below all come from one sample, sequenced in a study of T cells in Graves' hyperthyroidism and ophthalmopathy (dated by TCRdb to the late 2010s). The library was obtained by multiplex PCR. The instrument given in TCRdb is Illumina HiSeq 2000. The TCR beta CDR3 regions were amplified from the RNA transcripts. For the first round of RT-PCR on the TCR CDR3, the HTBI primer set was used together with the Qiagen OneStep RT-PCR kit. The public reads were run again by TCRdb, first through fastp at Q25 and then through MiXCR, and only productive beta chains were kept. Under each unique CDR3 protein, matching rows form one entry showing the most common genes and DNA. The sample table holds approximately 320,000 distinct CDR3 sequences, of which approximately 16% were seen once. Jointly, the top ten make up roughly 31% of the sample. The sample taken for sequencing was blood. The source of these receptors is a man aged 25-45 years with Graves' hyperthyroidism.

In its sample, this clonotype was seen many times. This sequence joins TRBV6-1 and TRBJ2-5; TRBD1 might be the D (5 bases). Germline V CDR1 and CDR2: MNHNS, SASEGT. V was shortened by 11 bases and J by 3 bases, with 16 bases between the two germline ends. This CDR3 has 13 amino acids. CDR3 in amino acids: CACARVRKETQYF. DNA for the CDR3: TGTGCCTGCGCCAGGGTTCGGAAAGAGACCCAGTACTTC.

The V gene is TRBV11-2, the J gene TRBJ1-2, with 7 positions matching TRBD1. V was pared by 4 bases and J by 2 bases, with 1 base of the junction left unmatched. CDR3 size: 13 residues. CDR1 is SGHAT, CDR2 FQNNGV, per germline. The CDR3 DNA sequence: TGTGCCAGCAGCTCGGGACAGAACTATGGCTACACCTTC. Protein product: CASSSGQNYGYTF.

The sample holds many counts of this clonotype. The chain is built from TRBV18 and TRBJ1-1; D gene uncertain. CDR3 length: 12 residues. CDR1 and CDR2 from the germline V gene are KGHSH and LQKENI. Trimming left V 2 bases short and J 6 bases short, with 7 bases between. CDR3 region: CASSPERAEAFF. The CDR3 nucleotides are TGTGCCAGCTCACCAGAGAGAGCTGAAGCTTTCTTT. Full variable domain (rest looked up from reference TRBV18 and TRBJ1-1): NAGVMQNPRHLVRRRGQEARLRCSPMKGHSHVYWYRQLPEEGLKFMVYLQKENIIDESGMPKERFSAEFPKEGPSILRIQQVVRGDSAAYFCASSPERAEAFFGQGTRLTVV.

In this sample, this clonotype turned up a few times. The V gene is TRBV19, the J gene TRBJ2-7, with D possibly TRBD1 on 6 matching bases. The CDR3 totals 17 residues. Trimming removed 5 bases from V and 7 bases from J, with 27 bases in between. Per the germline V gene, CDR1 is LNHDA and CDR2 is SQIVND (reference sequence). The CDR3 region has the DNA TGTGCCAGTAGTCCGTCCAGGACAGTCCCGTTAGTGTGGGAGCAGTACTTC. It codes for CASSPSRTVPLVWEQYF.

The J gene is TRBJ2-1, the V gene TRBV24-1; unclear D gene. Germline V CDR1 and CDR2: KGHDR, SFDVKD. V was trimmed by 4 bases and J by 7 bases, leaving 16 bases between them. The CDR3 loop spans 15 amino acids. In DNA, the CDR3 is TGTGCCACCAGTGACCCCGCCGGCCCGGGTAATGAGCAGTTCTTC. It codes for CATSDPAGPGNEQFF.

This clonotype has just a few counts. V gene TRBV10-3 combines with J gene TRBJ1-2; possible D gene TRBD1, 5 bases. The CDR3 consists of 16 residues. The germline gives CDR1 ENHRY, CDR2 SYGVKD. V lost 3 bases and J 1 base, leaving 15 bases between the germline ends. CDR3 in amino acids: CAISDIGLGLNYGYTF. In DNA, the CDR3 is TGTGCCATCAGTGATATCGGGTTGGGACTTAACTATGGCTACACCTTC.

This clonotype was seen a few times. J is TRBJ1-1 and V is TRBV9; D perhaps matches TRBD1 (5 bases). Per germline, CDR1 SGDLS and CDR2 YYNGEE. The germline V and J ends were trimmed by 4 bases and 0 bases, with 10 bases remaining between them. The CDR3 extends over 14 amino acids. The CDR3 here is CASSTQGMNTEAFF. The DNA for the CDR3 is TGTGCCAGCAGCACTCAGGGCATGAACACTGAAGCTTTCTTT.

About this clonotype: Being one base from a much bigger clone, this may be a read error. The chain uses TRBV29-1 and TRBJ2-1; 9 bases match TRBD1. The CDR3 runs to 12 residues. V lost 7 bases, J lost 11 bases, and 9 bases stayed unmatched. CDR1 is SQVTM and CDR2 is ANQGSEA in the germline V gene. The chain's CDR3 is CSAGTGSLQQFF. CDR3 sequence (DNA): TGCAGCGCCGGGACAGGGAGTTTGCAGCAGTTCTTC.

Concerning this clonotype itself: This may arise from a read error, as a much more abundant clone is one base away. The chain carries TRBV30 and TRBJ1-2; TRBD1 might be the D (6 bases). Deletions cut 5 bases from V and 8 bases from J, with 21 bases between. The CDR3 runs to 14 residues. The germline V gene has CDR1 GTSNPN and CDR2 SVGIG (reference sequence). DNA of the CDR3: TGTGCCTGGGGTGAGTTGGCCAGGGGTAGAGGCTACACCTTC. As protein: CAWGELARGRGYTF.

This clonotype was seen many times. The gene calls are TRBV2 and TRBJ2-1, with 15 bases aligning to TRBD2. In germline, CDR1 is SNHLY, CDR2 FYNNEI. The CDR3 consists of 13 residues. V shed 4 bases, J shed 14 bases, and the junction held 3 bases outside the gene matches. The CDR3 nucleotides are TGTGCCAGCAGTGGGACTAGCGGGGGGGGTAAGTTCTTC. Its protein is CASSGTSGGGKFF. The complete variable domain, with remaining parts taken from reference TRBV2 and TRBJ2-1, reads EPEVTQTPSHQVTQMGQEVILRCVPISNHLYFYWYRQILGQKVEFLVSFYNNEISEKSEIFDDQFSVERPDGSNFTLKIRSTKLEDSAMYFCASSGTSGGGKFFGPGTRLTVL.

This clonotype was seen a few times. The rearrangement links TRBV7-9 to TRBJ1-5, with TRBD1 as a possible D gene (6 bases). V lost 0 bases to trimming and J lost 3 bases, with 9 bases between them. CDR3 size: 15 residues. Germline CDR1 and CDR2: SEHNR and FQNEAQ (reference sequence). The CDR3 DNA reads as TGTGCCAGCAGCTTAGCGTGGGACATCAATCAGCCCCAGCATTTT. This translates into CASSLAWDINQPQHF.

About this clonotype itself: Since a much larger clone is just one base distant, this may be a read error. The CDR3 protein is CASRATSGGKVATQYF. In nucleotides, the CDR3 is TGTGCCAGCAGAGCGACTAGCGGGGGCAAGGTCGCTACGCAGTATTTT. V usage is TRBV27 and J usage is TRBJ2-3; 12 nucleotides match TRBD2. Losses at the gene ends were 6 bases for V and 8 bases for J; bases not matched to a gene: 12. CDR1 MNHEY and CDR2 SMNVEV come from the germline V gene (reference sequence). The CDR3 runs 16 residues.

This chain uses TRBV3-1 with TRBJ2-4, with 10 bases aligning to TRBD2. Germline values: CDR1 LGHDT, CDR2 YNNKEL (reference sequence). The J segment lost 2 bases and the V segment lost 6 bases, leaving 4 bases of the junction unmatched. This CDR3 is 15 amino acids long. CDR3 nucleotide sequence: TGTGCCAGCAGAGCTAGCGGGAGATCCAAAAACATTCAGTACTTC. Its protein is CASRASGRSKNIQYF.

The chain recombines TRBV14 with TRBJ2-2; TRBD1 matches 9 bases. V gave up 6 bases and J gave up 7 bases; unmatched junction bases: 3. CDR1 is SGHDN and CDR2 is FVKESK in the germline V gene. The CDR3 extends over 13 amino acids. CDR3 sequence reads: CASRGQGLGELFF. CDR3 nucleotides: TGTGCCAGCAGGGGACAGGGCCTCGGGGAGCTGTTTTTT. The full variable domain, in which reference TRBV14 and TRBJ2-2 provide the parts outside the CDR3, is EAGVTQFPSHSVIEKGQTVTLRCDPISGHDNLYWYRRVMGKEIKFLLHFVKESKQDESGMPNNRFLAERTGGTYSTLKVQPAELEDSGVYFCASRGQGLGELFFGEGSRLTVL.

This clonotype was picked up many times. CDR3 amino acids: CASSPRAGGGYTF. Written as DNA, the CDR3 is TGTGCCAGCAGCCCCCGGGCAGGGGGTGGCTACACCTTC. This chain links TRBV7-2 with TRBJ1-2; TRBD1 agrees at 7 bases. There are 13 residues in the CDR3. Per the germline V gene, CDR1 is SGHTA and CDR2 is FQGNSA. The J segment lost 7 bases and the V segment lost 5 bases, leaving 7 bases of the junction unmatched.

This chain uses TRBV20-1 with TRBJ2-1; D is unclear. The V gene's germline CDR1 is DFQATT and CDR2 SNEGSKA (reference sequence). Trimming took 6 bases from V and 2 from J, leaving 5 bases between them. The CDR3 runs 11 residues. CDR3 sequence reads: CSAPTYNEQFF. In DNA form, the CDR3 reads TGCAGTGCCCCTACCTACAATGAGCAGTTCTTC.

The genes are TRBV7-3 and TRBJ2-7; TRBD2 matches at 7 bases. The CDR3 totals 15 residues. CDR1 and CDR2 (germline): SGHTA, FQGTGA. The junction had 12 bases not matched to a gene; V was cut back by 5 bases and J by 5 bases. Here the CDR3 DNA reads TGTGCCAGCAGCGCCGAACCCACTAGCGTTAACGAGCAGTACTTC. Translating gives CASSAEPTSVNEQYF. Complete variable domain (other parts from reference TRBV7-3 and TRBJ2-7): GAGVSQTPSNKVTEKGKYVELRCDPISGHTALYWYRQSLGQGPEFLIYFQGTGAADDSGLPNDRFFAVRPEGSVSTLKIQRTERGDSAVYLCASSAEPTSVNEQYFGPGTRLTVT.

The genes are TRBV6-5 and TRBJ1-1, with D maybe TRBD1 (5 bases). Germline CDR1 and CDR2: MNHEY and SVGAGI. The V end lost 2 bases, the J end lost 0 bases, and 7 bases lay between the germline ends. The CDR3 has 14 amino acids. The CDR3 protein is CASSYGAVNTEAFF. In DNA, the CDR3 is TGTGCCAGCAGTTACGGGGCAGTGAACACTGAAGCTTTCTTT.

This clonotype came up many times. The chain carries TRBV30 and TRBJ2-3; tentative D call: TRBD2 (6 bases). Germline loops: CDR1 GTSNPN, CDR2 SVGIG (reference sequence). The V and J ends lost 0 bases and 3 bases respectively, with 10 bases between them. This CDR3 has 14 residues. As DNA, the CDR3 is TGTGCCTGGAGTGTAGGGCGGGGAACAGATACGCAGTATTTT. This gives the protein CAWSVGRGTDTQYF.

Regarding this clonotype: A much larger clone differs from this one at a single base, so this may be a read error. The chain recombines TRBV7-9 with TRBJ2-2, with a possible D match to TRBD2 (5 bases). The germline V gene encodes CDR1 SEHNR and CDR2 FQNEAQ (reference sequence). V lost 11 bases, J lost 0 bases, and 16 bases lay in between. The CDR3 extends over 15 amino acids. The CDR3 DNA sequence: TGTGCCGGCCAACTCCAGCGGACGAACACCGGGGAGCTGTTTTTT. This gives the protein CAGQLQRTNTGELFF.

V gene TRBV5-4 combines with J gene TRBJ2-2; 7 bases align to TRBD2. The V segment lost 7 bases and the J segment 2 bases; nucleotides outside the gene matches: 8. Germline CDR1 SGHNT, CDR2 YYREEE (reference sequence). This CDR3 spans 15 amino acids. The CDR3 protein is CASSPASGNTGELFF. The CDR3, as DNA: TGTGCCAGCTCCCCCGCTAGCGGAAACACCGGGGAGCTGTTTTTT.

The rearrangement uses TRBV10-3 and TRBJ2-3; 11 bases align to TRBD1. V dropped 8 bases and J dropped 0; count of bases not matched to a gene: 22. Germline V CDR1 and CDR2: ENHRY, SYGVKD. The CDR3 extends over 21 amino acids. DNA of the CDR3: TGTGCCATCTGGGATAGCGTACGGGACAGGGGGTCCCCGACTAGCACAGATACGCAGTATTTT. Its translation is CAIWDSVRDRGSPTSTDTQYF.

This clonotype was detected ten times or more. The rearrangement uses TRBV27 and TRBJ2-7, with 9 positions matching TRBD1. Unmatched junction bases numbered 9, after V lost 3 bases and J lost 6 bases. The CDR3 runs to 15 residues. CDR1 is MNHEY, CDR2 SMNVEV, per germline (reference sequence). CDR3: CASSFGDRVRGEQYF. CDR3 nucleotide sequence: TGTGCCAGCAGTTTTGGGGACAGGGTAAGGGGCGAGCAGTACTTC.

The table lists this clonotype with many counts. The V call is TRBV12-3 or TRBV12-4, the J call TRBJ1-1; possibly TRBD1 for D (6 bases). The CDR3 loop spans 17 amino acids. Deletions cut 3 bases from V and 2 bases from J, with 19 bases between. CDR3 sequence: CASSFSGHREENTEAFF. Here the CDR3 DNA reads TGTGCCAGCAGTTTTTCGGGACACCGGGAGGAAAACACTGAAGCTTTCTTT.

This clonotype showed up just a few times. The CDR3 here is CASSLESGMSDEQFF. For the CDR3, the DNA is TGTGCCAGCAGCTTAGAGAGCGGGATGTCGGATGAGCAGTTCTTC. V is TRBV7-8 and J is TRBJ2-1, with 7 bases matching TRBD2. The CDR3 spans 15 residues. Trimming cost V 1 base and J 8 bases; bases outside gene matches: 8. The germline V gene encodes CDR1 SGHVS and CDR2 FQNEAQ.

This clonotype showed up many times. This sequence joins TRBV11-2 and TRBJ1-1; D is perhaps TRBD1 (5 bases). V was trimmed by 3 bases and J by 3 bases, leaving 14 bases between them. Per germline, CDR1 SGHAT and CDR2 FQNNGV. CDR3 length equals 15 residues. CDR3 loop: CASSFSGSRDTEAFF. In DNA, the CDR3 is TGTGCCAGCAGCTTTTCCGGGAGCAGGGACACTGAAGCTTTCTTT. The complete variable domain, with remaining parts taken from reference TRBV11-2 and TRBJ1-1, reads EAGVAQSPRYKIIEKRQSVAFWCNPISGHATLYWYQQILGQGPKLLIQFQNNGVVDDSQLPKDRFSAERLKGVDSTLKIQPAKLEDSAVYLCASSFSGSRDTEAFFGQGTRLTVV.

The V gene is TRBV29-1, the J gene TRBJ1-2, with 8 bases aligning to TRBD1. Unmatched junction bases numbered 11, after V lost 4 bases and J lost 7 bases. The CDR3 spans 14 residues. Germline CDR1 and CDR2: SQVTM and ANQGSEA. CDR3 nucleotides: TGCAGCGTTGTCCCCACGGACAGGGAGACTGGCTACACCTTC. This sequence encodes CSVVPTDRETGYTF. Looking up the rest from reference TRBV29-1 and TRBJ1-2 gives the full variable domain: SAVISQKPSRDICQRGTSLTIQCQVDSQVTMMFWYRQQPGQSLTLIATANQGSEATYESGFVIDKFPISRPNLTFSTLTVSNMSPEDSSIYLCSVVPTDRETGYTFGSGTRLTVV.

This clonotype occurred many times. The CDR3 loop is CASSTGTPTQYF. The CDR3 DNA sequence: TGTGCCAGCAGCACCGGGACTCCTACGCAGTATTTT. V is TRBV11-2 and J is TRBJ2-3; D possibly corresponds to TRBD2 (6 bases). V dropped 5 bases and J dropped 8 bases, with 11 bases sitting between them. Germline CDR1 reads SGHAT; CDR2 reads FQNNGV. The CDR3 spans 12 residues.

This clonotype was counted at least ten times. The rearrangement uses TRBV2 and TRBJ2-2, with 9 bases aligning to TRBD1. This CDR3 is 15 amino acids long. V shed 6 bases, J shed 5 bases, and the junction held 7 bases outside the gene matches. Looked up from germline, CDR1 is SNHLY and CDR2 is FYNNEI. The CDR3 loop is CASSRGQGRTGELFF. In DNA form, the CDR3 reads TGTGCCAGCAGCCGTGGACAGGGGAGGACCGGGGAGCTGTTTTTT.

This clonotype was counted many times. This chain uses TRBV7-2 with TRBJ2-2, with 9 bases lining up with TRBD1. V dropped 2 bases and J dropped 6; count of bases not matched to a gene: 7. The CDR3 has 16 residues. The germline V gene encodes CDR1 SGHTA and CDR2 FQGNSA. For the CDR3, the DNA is TGTGCCAGCAGCTTATCCCGGGACAGGGAATCCGGGGAGCTGTTTTTT. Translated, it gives CASSLSRDRESGELFF.